The T cell receptor beta chain under discussion was sequenced for a study of shared clonotypes between healthy human individuals. Points from the study as a whole: Represented diversity (both genetic and exposure-history) was limited by the small number of donors. Lower generation probabilities were found for non-shared clonotypes than for those shared by all four donors.

The table came from immunoSEQ multiplex PCR; TCRdb's copy has only in-frame clones and leaves some out. This sample yields 660,000 or so clones, of which about 95% are seen a single time; roughly 0.1% belongs to the top ten. For this clone: Its antigen is not known.

The naive CD8 fraction comprised CD45RO-negative cells positively selected for CCR7 and excluded terminally differentiated effector memory CD45RA+ cells. The TCR originated in a woman in her thirties in good health. Sequencing was performed on naive CD8+ T cells sorted from blood.

CDR3 region: CASSPHQREDTGEQYF. CDR3 in DNA: TGTGCCAGCAGCCCACACCAGCGGGAGGACACGGGGGAGCAGTACTTC. This chain joins TRBV11-3 and TRBJ2-7; 9 bases map to TRBD2. The J segment lost 7 bases and the V segment lost 5 bases, leaving 15 bases of the junction unmatched. From germline, CDR1 is SGHNT and CDR2 YENEEA. The CDR3 extends over 16 amino acids.